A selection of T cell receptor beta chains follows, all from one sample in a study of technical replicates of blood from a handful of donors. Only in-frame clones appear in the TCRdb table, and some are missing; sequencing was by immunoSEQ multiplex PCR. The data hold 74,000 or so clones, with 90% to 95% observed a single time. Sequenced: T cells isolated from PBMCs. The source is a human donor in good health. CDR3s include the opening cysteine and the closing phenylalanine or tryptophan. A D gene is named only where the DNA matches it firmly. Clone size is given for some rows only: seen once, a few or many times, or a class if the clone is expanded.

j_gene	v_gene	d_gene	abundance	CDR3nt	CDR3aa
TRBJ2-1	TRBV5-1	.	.	TGCGCCAGCAGCTTGGGAGACAATGAGCAGTTCTTC	CASSLGDNEQFF
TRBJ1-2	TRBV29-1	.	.	TGCAGCGTTCTCCCAGGGGAGAGTATGGGCTACACCTTC	CSVLPGESMGYTF
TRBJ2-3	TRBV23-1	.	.	TGCGCCAGCAATAAGGACAGATTAAGGACAGATACGCAGTATTTT	CASNKDRLRTDTQYF
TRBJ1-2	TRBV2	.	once	TGTGCCAGCTTGGCAGTTGGCTACACCTTC	CASLAVGYTF
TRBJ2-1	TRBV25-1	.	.	TGTGCCAGCAGTGCGCCTATAACAGGGTACAATGAGCAGTTCTTC	CASSAPITGYNEQFF
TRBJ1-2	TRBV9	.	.	TGTGCCAGCAGGGGGACAAGCCTTAACTATGGCTACACCTTC	CASRGTSLNYGYTF
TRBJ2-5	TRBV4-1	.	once	TGCGCCAGCAGCCAAGAACAGGTAGAAGAGACCCAGTACTTC	CASSQEQVEETQYF
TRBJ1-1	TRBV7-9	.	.	TGTGCCAGCAGCTTAGTCCTGTCAGGCACTGAAGCTTTCTTT	CASSLVLSGTEAFF
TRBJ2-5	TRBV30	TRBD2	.	TGTGCCTGGAGTGTAGACGCGGGACTAGCTGTAAAGACCCAGTACTTC	CAWSVDAGLAVKTQYF
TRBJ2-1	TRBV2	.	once	TGTGCCAGCAGTGAAAGGAGTAGCTGGCATGAGCAGTTCTTC	CASSERSSWHEQFF
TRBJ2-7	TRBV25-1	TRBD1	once	TGTGCCAGCGCGGGGACAGGGAGCAACTACGAGCAGTACTTC	CASAGTGSNYEQYF
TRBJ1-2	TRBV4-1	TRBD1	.	TGCGCCAGCAGCCAAGATGGGGGACAGGGCGTAAAGGGCTACACCTTC	CASSQDGGQGVKGYTF
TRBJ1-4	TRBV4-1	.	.	TGCGCCAGCAGCCAATCAGGGGCGGGTAATGAAAAACTGTTTTTT	CASSQSGAGNEKLFF
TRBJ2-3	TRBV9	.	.	TGTGCCAGCAGCGTTCGGGGGATATCGAGCACAGATACGCAGTATTTT	CASSVRGISSTDTQYF
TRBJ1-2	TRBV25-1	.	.	TGTGCCAGCAGTGAAATAGGAGGAGGCTACACCTTC	CASSEIGGGYTF
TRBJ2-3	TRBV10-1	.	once	TGCGCCAGCAGCAAAGAGAGGGGGAGTTTCACAGATACGCAGTATTTT	CASSKERGSFTDTQYF